A selection of T cell receptor beta chains follows, all from one sample in a study of beta chain features in type 1 diabetes. TCRdb's table, derived via immunoSEQ multiplex PCR, lists solely in-frame clones and lacks some. The sample includes hundreds of thousands of clones, roughly 13% of them seen just once. Source material: naive CD4+ T cells from blood. The origin of the receptors is a man aged 18 to 30 with type 1 diabetes. The CDR3 runs from the conserved cysteine through the conserved F or W. The D gene is left open where the match is weak. Rows give clone size only sometimes, using once, few, many, or a class for an expanded clone.

>-|TRBD1|TRBJ2-3|TRBV9
CASGRDRSTDTQYF
TGTGCCAGCGGCCGGGACAGGAGCACAGATACGCAGTATTTT
>-|-|TRBJ1-1|TRBV7-2
CASSLMGQVGGEAFF
TGTGCCAGCAGCTTGATGGGGCAGGTTGGGGGTGAAGCTTTCTTT
>few|-|TRBJ2-7|TRBV5-1
CASSLAPSLQGSSYEQYF
TGCGCCAGCAGCTTGGCCCCTTCCCTACAGGGATCTTCCTACGAGCAGTACTTC
>-|-|TRBJ2-5|TRBV7-2
CASSLVQQETQYF
TGTGCCAGCAGCTTAGTTCAGCAAGAGACCCAGTACTTC
>few|TRBD1|TRBJ2-2|TRBV10-3
CAITKTGEIGELFF
TGTGCCATCACCAAGACAGGGGAAATCGGGGAGCTGTTTTTT
>few|TRBD1|TRBJ2-5|TRBV29-1
CSVPGQPEETQYF
TGCAGCGTTCCGGGACAGCCCGAAGAGACCCAGTACTTC
>few|TRBD1|TRBJ1-5|TRBV18
CASSPTGGSVYSNQPQHF
TGTGCCAGCTCACCTACAGGGGGTAGCGTCTATAGCAATCAGCCCCAGCATTTT
>-|TRBD2|TRBJ2-1|TRBV6-5
CASSQSGAAYNEQFF
TGTGCCAGCAGCCAAAGCGGGGCGGCCTACAATGAGCAGTTCTTC
>few|-|TRBJ2-3|TRBV30
CAYERGVSRSDTQYF
TGTGCTTACGAAAGGGGGGTATCAAGGTCAGATACGCAGTATTTT
>-|-|TRBJ2-5|TRBV6-5
CASSYLGARDETQYF
TGTGCCAGCAGTTACCTAGGGGCGAGGGATGAGACCCAGTACTTC
>few|-|TRBJ2-7|TRBV2
CASSDRTVDEQYF
TGTGCCAGCAGTGATAGGACCGTTGACGAGCAGTACTTC
>-|-|TRBJ2-5|TRBV7-9
CASSFDRIQETQYF
TGTGCCAGCAGCTTCGACAGGATCCAAGAGACCCAGTACTTC
>few|-|TRBJ1-4|TRBV5-4
CASSLGDDRKFNEKLFF
TGTGCCAGCAGCTTGGGGGACGACCGAAAGTTTAATGAAAAACTGTTTTTT
>few|-|TRBJ2-3|TRBV10-3
CAISAGGTDTQYF
TGTGCCATCAGTGCGGGTGGCACAGATACGCAGTATTTT
>few|-|TRBJ2-1|TRBV2
CASSAYNEQFF
TGTGCCAGCAGTGCATACAATGAGCAGTTCTTC
>-|-|TRBJ2-6|TRBV28
CASGLQRPGANVLTF
TGTGCCAGCGGGCTGCAGAGGCCTGGGGCCAACGTCCTGACTTTC
>few|-|TRBJ1-1|TRBV5-1
CASSLDGGTEAFF
TGCGCCAGCAGCTTGGATGGGGGCACTGAAGCTTTCTTT
>-|-|TRBJ1-1|TRBV30
CAWSTGTVEAFF
TGTGCCTGGAGTACCGGGACGGTTGAAGCTTTCTTT
>-|-|TRBJ2-4|TRBV9
CASSVDGRPQYF
TGTGCCAGCAGCGTAGATGGGAGACCCCAGTACTTC
>-|TRBD1|TRBJ2-7|TRBV5-1
CASSFGTGLYEQYF
TGCGCCAGCAGCTTCGGGACAGGGCTCTACGAGCAGTACTTC
>once|-|TRBJ2-3|TRBV7-2
CASSWTFTDTQYF
TGTGCCAGCAGCTGGACTTTCACAGATACGCAGTATTTT
>few|-|TRBJ2-5|TRBV29-1
CSVEVTQETQYF
TGCAGCGTTGAAGTCACCCAAGAGACCCAGTACTTC
>-|-|TRBJ2-3|TRBV2
CASSAERSTDTQYF
TGTGCCAGCAGTGCCGAGCGGTCCACAGATACGCAGTATTTT
>-|-|TRBJ2-2|TRBV7-6
CASSVESSAGTGELFF
TGTGCCAGCAGCGTAGAGAGCTCCGCGGGGACCGGGGAGCTGTTTTTT
>-|-|TRBJ1-2|TRBV4-2
CASSQDLQGPHGYTF
TGTGCCAGCAGCCAAGATCTTCAGGGACCTCATGGCTACACCTTC
>few|-|TRBJ2-7|TRBV18
CASSLTDLYEQYF
TGTGCCAGCTCACTCACGGACCTATACGAGCAGTACTTC
>-|-|TRBJ1-2|TRBV6-1
CASSEAHPGGYTF
TGTGCCAGCAGTGAAGCGCATCCCGGGGGCTACACCTTC
>-|-|TRBJ2-2|TRBV29-1
CSSHIAGELFF
TGCAGCTCCCACATAGCCGGGGAGCTGTTTTTT
>few|TRBD2|TRBJ2-7|TRBV27
CASRTAGGAYEQYF
TGTGCCAGCAGAACAGCGGGGGGTGCCTACGAGCAGTACTTC
>few|-|TRBJ2-2|TRBV6-5
CASSSGGAGTGELFF
TGTGCCAGCAGTTCCGGGGGTGCCGGCACCGGGGAGCTGTTTTTT
>few|-|TRBJ2-5|TRBV7-2
CASSLTTTAAQYF
TGTGCCAGCAGCTTAACTACAACTGCGGCCCAGTACTTC
>-|TRBD1|TRBJ2-1|TRBV30
CAWSGTVPYNEQFF
TGTGCCTGGAGCGGGACAGTACCCTACAATGAGCAGTTCTTC
>few|-|TRBJ2-3|TRBV7-9
CASSLQGRLTDTQYF
TGTGCCAGCAGCTTGCAGGGCAGACTCACAGATACGCAGTATTTT
>-|-|TRBJ1-3|TRBV7-8
CASSLEGGNTIYF
TGTGCCAGCAGCTTGGAAGGGGGAAACACCATATATTTT
>-|-|TRBJ1-6|TRBV2
CASRDRGAYNSPLHF
TGTGCCAGCAGGGACAGAGGGGCCTATAATTCACCCCTCCACTTT
>few|TRBD2|TRBJ2-1|TRBV5-1
CASSFGRTSGAYNEQFF
TGCGCCAGCAGCTTCGGTAGGACTAGCGGGGCATACAATGAGCAGTTCTTC
>-|-|TRBJ2-3|TRBV6-4
CARGDTQYF
TGTGCCCGCGGGGATACGCAGTATTTT
>few|TRBD1|TRBJ1-3|TRBV29-1
CSGTDRAAGNTIYF
TGCAGCGGAACGGACAGGGCCGCCGGAAACACCATATATTTT
>-|TRBD2|TRBJ2-7|TRBV9
CASSPTSGGFYEQYF
TGTGCCAGCAGCCCGACTAGCGGGGGGTTTTACGAGCAGTACTTC
>-|-|TRBJ2-5|TRBV20-1
CSARNQETQYF
TGCAGTGCTAGAAACCAAGAGACCCAGTACTTC
>few|-|TRBJ2-7|TRBV30
CAWMVSAEQYF
TGTGCCTGGATGGTTTCGGCCGAGCAGTACTTC
>few|-|TRBJ2-5|TRBV11-2
CASSTEATQYF
TGTGCCAGCAGCACCGAGGCGACCCAGTACTTC
>-|-|TRBJ2-3|TRBV6-5
CASSYSTHESGTQYF
TGTGCCAGCAGTTACTCTACCCACGAGTCCGGTACGCAGTATTTT
>-|-|TRBJ2-5|TRBV7-9
CASIFGAQLPETQYF
TGTGCCAGCATCTTCGGAGCACAACTCCCAGAGACCCAGTACTTC